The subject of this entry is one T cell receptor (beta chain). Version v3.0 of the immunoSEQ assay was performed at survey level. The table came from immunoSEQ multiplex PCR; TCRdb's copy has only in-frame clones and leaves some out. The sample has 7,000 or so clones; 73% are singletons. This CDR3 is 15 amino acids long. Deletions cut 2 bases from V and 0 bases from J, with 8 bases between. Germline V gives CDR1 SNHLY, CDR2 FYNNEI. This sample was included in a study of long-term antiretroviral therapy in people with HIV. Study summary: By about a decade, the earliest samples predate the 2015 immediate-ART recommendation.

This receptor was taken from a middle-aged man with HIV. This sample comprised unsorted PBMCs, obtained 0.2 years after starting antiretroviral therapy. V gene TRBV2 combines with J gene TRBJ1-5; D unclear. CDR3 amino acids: CASSESGVSNQPQHF. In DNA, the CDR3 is TGTGCCAGCAGTGAATCTGGGGTTAGCAATCAGCCCCAGCATTTT.